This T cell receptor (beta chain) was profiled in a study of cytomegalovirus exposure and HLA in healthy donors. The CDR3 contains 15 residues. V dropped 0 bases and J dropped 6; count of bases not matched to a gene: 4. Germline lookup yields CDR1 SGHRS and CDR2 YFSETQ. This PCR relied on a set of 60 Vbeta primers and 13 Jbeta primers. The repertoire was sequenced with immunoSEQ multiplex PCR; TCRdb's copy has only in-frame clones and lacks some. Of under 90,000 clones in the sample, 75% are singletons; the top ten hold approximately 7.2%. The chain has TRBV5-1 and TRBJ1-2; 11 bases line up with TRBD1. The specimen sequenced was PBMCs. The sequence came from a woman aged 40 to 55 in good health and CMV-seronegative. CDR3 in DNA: TGCGCCAGCAGCTTGGCCCCGGGACAGGGGGATGGCTACACCTTC. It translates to CASSLAPGQGDGYTF.